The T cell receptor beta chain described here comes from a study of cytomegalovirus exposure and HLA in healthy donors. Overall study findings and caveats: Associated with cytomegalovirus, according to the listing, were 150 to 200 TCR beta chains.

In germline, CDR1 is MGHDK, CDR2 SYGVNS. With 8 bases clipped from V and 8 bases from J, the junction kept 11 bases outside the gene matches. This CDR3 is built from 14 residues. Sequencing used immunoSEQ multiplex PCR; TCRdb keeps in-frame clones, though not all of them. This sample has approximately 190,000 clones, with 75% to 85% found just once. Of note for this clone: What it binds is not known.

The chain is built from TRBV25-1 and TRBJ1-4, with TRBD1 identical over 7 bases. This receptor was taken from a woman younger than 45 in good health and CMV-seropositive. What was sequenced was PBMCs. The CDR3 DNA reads TGTGCCAGCGACCCGACAGGGCGCGGAGAAAAACTGTTTTTT. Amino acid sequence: CASDPTGRGEKLFF.